This T cell receptor (beta chain) appears in the sequencing data of a study of shared clonotypes between healthy human individuals. General study points: Clonotypes shared by all four sorted-subset donors had higher generation probabilities than non-shared clonotypes.

As to this clone: The antigen remains undetermined.

Method: immunoSEQ multiplex PCR; TCRdb's copy keeps in-frame clones and lacks some. The repertoire holds more than 2 million clones, with 95% as singletons. V was trimmed by 6 bases and J by 2 bases, leaving 21 bases between them. From germline, CDR1 is SGHRS and CDR2 YFSETQ. The CDR3 runs to 16 residues. The V gene is TRBV5-1, the J gene TRBJ2-7; D is possibly TRBD1 (6 bases). The sample taken for sequencing was naive CD4+ T cells sorted from blood. The subset here: CD45RA+ positively selected. This TCR was recovered from a man aged 18 to 30 in good health. The CDR3 region has the DNA TGCGCCAGCACCTTAATACAGGGAGAAATCCCCTACGAGCAGTACTTC. Residues: CASTLIQGEIPYEQYF.